A single sample is the source of the 25 T cell receptor beta chains below, sequenced in a study of T-cell reconstitution after alpha-beta-depleted transplantation in children listed by TCRdb under 2016. What the treatment or condition label conveys for this sample: allogeneic hematopoietic cell transplantation with graft depleted of TCRalphabeta T cells and CD19 B cells. Library construction relied on PCR. TCRdb lists the instrument as Illumina HiSeq 2500. TCR libraries were prepared with molecular barcoding, using unique molecular identifiers to normalize TCRbeta repertoire quantification. Clones were called with MiXCR by TCRdb after fastp trimmed the public reads at Q25, and only in-frame beta chains were retained. Identical CDR3 proteins give one entry, which carries the most common genes and DNA. Present in this sample are around 450,000 distinct CDR3 sequences, more than 9% of which were seen just once. In total, the top ten clones hold 2% to 2.5% of the sample.

This specimen consisted of PBMCs, obtained before TCRalphabeta/CD19-depleted stem cell transplant. These receptors were obtained from a child aged 2-9 years with inherited bone marrow failure, due to receive a stem cell transplant.

The chain is built from TRBV7-2 and TRBJ2-3; 7 positions match TRBD2. This CDR3 has 16 amino acids. The germline V gene encodes CDR1 SGHTA and CDR2 FQGNSA. V dropped 5 bases and J dropped 2; count of bases not matched to a gene: 10. The CDR3 is CASSKGLLRATDTQYF. In DNA form, the CDR3 reads TGTGCCAGCAGCAAGGGACTACTGCGTGCCACAGATACGCAGTATTTT. Combining the CDR3 with reference TRBV7-2 and TRBJ2-3 gives the whole variable domain GAGVSQSPSNKVTEKGKDVELRCDPISGHTALYWYRQSLGQGLEFLIYFQGNSAPDKSGLPSDRFSAERTGGSVSTLTIQRTQQEDSAVYLCASSKGLLRATDTQYFGPGTRLTVL.

This clonotype showed up many times. The rearrangement links TRBV7-2 to TRBJ2-7, with 8 bases fitting TRBD2. This CDR3 contains 16 residues. Germline CDR1 and CDR2: SGHTA and FQGNSA. The ends lost 0 bases at V and 6 bases at J; junction bases unmatched: 10. CDR3 sequence (DNA): TGTGCCAGCAGCTTAGCGCCGGGAGGGATGGAAGGCGAGCAGTACTTC. Translating it yields CASSLAPGGMEGEQYF. Based on the CDR3 plus reference TRBV7-2 and TRBJ2-7, the full variable domain is GAGVSQSPSNKVTEKGKDVELRCDPISGHTALYWYRQSLGQGLEFLIYFQGNSAPDKSGLPSDRFSAERTGGSVSTLTIQRTQQEDSAVYLCASSLAPGGMEGEQYFGPGTRLTVT.

This clonotype has at least ten counts. The V and J genes are TRBV27 and TRBJ2-2, with D possibly being TRBD2 (6 bases). CDR1 is MNHEY, CDR2 SMNVEV, per germline (reference sequence). This CDR3 spans 16 amino acids. V was cut by 7 bases and J by 4 bases, with 19 bases left in between. CDR3 DNA sequence: TGTGCCAGCACCCGCCTCGCACGGGAGAGCACCGGGGAGCTGTTTTTT. This sequence encodes CASTRLARESTGELFF.

This clonotype was detected a few times. V and J are TRBV19 and TRBJ1-1; D unresolved. Germline values: CDR1 LNHDA, CDR2 SQIVND (reference sequence). CDR3 length equals 15 residues. V was cut by 1 base and J by 0 bases, with 9 bases left in between. In DNA form, the CDR3 reads TGTGCCAGTAGTATAGGCAGATCGTTGAACACTGAAGCTTTCTTT. It is translated as CASSIGRSLNTEAFF.

To note about this clonotype: Its ends do not fully match the called genes, so a read error is possible. The chain uses TRBV7-7 and TRBJ2-1; 9 bases agree with TRBD2. The CDR3 runs to 14 residues. The germline V gene has CDR1 SSHAT and CDR2 FNYEAQ (reference sequence). CDR3 nucleotides: TGTGCTAGCAGCCCTGGGACTAGCAGCAATGAGCAGTTCTTC. This encodes CASSPGTSSNEQFF.

This clonotype was counted at least ten times. The V and J genes are TRBV9 and TRBJ1-6; D might be TRBD1 (5 bases). The CDR3 is 15 amino acids. With 0 bases removed from V and 9 bases from J, the gap between germline ends came to 13 bases. From germline, CDR1 is SGDLS and CDR2 YYNGEE. CDR3 DNA: TGTGCCAGCAGCGTAGAACGGGACCTGCCTTCACCCCTCCACTTT. Encoded protein: CASSVERDLPSPLHF.

This clonotype was recorded at least ten times. The chain links TRBV7-2 to TRBJ2-3, with TRBD2 matching over 7 bases. J gave up 4 bases and V 7 bases, and 8 bases lay outside the gene matches. The germline V gene encodes CDR1 SGHTA and CDR2 FQGNSA. The length of the CDR3 is 14 residues. CDR3 sequence reads: CASILRRESDTQYF. The CDR3 coding sequence is TGTGCCAGCATCCTACGGCGGGAGTCAGATACGCAGTATTTT.

This clonotype was counted between two and nine times. The chain employs TRBV7-2 and TRBJ1-2; D is perhaps TRBD1 (6 bases). Germline V CDR1 and CDR2: SGHTA, FQGNSA. V lost 5 bases to trimming and J lost 7 bases, with 17 bases between them. The CDR3 covers 14 residues. In DNA form, the CDR3 reads TGTGCCAGCAGCCCACATGGGGGGCTCGGTGGCTACACCTTC. It translates to CASSPHGGLGGYTF.

This sequence joins TRBV9 and TRBJ2-7; D remains ambiguous. V lost 0 bases and J 2 bases, leaving 9 bases between the germline ends. CDR1 is SGDLS and CDR2 is YYNGEE in the germline V gene. This CDR3 contains 14 residues. The CDR3 bases are TGTGCCAGCAGCGTAGCCCCAGGACCCTACGAGCAGTACTTC. Residues: CASSVAPGPYEQYF.

This clonotype was found many times. The V gene is TRBV5-1, the J gene TRBJ2-1; a weak D match, TRBD2 (6 bases). CDR3 length: 15 amino acids. Trimming took off 4 bases at V and 2 bases at J, with 13 bases between the two ends. In germline, CDR1 is SGHRS, CDR2 YFSETQ. The CDR3, as DNA: TGCGCCAGCAGCGTGGAGGGCCCAACCTACAATGAGCAGTTCTTC. Protein product: CASSVEGPTYNEQFF.

In its sample, this clonotype was seen many times. The chain recombines TRBV2 with TRBJ1-4; D remains ambiguous. The CDR3 contains 15 residues. Trimming left V 2 bases short and J 4 bases short, with 11 bases between. CDR1 is SNHLY and CDR2 is FYNNEI in the germline V gene. The CDR3 loop reads CASSEKTLFNEKLFF. The CDR3 DNA is TGTGCCAGCAGTGAAAAGACGCTTTTTAATGAAAAACTGTTTTTT.

This clonotype showed up many times. The chain couples TRBV5-1 to TRBJ2-3; D gene ambiguous. V was shortened by 0 bases and J by 1 base, with 12 bases between the two germline ends. There are 16 residues in the CDR3. Germline V gene data show CDR1 as SGHRS and CDR2 as YFSETQ. The CDR3, as DNA: TGCGCCAGCAGCTTGGTAGCCAGCGACCGCACAGATACGCAGTATTTT. Translation: CASSLVASDRTDTQYF.

In its sample, this clonotype was seen many times. The J gene is TRBJ1-2, the V gene TRBV29-1, with D tentatively TRBD1 (5 bases). Between the trimmed V and J ends, which lost 3 bases and 5 bases, there was a span of 19 bases. The CDR3 covers 15 residues. Per germline, CDR1 SQVTM and CDR2 ANQGSEA. The CDR3 protein is CSVEVTPGGTYGYTF. The DNA of the CDR3 is TGCAGCGTTGAGGTGACTCCAGGCGGGACGTATGGCTACACCTTC.

This clonotype has a single count. Given a much more abundant clone one base away, this may be a read error. The J gene is TRBJ2-2, the V gene TRBV6-5; D call uncertain. Germline V lookup: CDR1 MNHEY, CDR2 SVGAGI. CDR3 size: 16 residues. Trimming took off 2 bases at V and 3 bases at J, with 13 bases between the two ends. The CDR3: CASSYGSTPDTGELFF. The CDR3 region has the DNA TGTGCCAGCAGTTACGGGTCTACACCTGACACCGGGGAGCTGTTTTTT.

Ten or more counts support this clonotype. The chain combines TRBV5-1 with TRBJ2-7, with 9 bases matching TRBD2. J was trimmed by 6 bases and V by 5 bases; bases with no gene match: 6. The CDR3 covers 13 residues. Germline CDR1 reads SGHRS; CDR2 reads YFSETQ. CDR3 sequence (DNA): TGCGCCAGCAGTTCGCGGGAGGGCCTCGAGCAGTACTTC. It codes for CASSSREGLEQYF.

This clonotype was counted ten times or more. This rearrangement joins TRBV11-2 to TRBJ2-1; no firm D call. The V and J ends lost 0 bases and 8 bases respectively, with 8 bases between them. This CDR3 region has 13 residues. CDR1 is SGHAT, CDR2 FQNNGV, per germline. CDR3 in amino acids: CASSLDLVHEQFF. The CDR3 bases are TGTGCCAGCAGCTTAGATCTGGTTCATGAGCAGTTCTTC.

This clonotype has more than one count but fewer than ten. The chain joins TRBV5-1 to TRBJ2-2, with 10 bases lining up with TRBD2. The germline gives CDR1 SGHRS, CDR2 YFSETQ. The V and J ends lost 0 bases and 5 bases, in that order; junction bases with no gene match: 4. The CDR3 sequence is 16 residues long. CDR3 in DNA: TGCGCCAGCAGCTTGGTTCTAGCGGGAGCGACCGGGGAGCTGTTTTTT. This sequence encodes CASSLVLAGATGELFF.

Concerning this clonotype itself: Just one base apart from a much larger clone, this may be a read error. The CDR3 is CSSSQDPYRGDSYNEQFF. The CDR3 DNA is TGCTCCAGCAGCCAAGATCCTTACCGTGGTGATTCTTACAATGAGCAGTTCTTC. The chain combines TRBV4-3 with TRBJ2-1; D is undetermined. This CDR3 contains 18 residues. CDR1 and CDR2 (germline): LGHNA, YSLEER.

This clonotype was counted ten times or more. The chain joins TRBV27 to TRBJ2-7; 9 bases are a match to TRBD1. Per germline, CDR1 MNHEY and CDR2 SMNVEV (reference sequence). The V and J ends lost 2 bases and 5 bases, in that order; junction bases with no gene match: 13. There are 17 residues in the CDR3. CDR3 region: CASSLLTGTGFFHEQYF. The DNA for the CDR3 is TGTGCCAGCAGTTTACTCACCGGGACAGGGTTTTTCCACGAGCAGTACTTC.

This clonotype has a count of ten or more. The rearrangement links TRBV7-9 to TRBJ2-7, with no clear D. CDR3 size: 14 residues. CDR1 is SEHNR, CDR2 FQNEAQ, per germline (reference sequence). V was shortened by 2 bases and J by 7 bases, with 15 bases between the two germline ends. In DNA form, the CDR3 reads TGTGCCAGCAGCTTATCGTTTATTTTGGCAGAGCAGTACTTC. Residues: CASSLSFILAEQYF.

Of note for this clonotype: The likely explanation is a read error, given a far larger clone one base away. The V call is TRBV4-1, the J call TRBJ2-2; possibly TRBD1 or TRBD2 for D (5 bases each). V lost 6 bases to trimming and J lost 5 bases, with 10 bases between them. Looked up from germline, CDR1 is MGHRA and CDR2 is YSYEKL. This CDR3 spans 13 amino acids. The CDR3, as DNA: TGCGCCAGCAGACTGTGGGGGACCGGGGAGCTGTTTTTT. Its protein is CASRLWGTGELFF.

The chain recombines TRBV4-3 with TRBJ2-4; TRBD2 agrees at 9 bases. Per germline, CDR1 LGHNA and CDR2 YSLEER. With 3 bases clipped from V and 6 bases from J, the junction kept 9 bases outside the gene matches. The CDR3 length is 16 residues. This CDR3 reads CASSQTLAGRGNIQYF. Written as DNA, the CDR3 is TGCGCCAGCAGCCAGACGCTAGCGGGAAGGGGAAACATTCAGTACTTC.

Ten or more counts support this clonotype. The V call is TRBV20-1, the J call TRBJ2-5, with D unresolved. With 3 bases removed from V and 1 base from J, the gap between germline ends came to 9 bases. Per the germline V gene, CDR1 is DFQATT and CDR2 is SNEGSKA (reference sequence). The CDR3 sequence is 13 residues long. The CDR3: CSASVDTQETQYF. CDR3 coding DNA: TGCAGTGCTAGTGTAGACACCCAAGAGACCCAGTACTTC.

This clonotype was detected ten times or more. The gene calls are TRBV20-1 and TRBJ2-3; D might be TRBD2 (6 bases). Germline V gives CDR1 DFQATT, CDR2 SNEGSKA (reference sequence). The CDR3 is made up of 14 amino acids. Trimming removed 2 bases from V and 1 base from J, with 10 bases in between. The CDR3 here is CSARLGSGTDTQYF. For the CDR3, the DNA is TGCAGTGCTAGACTCGGGAGTGGCACAGATACGCAGTATTTT.

In this sample, this clonotype turned up many times. The V call is TRBV28, the J call TRBJ2-5; either TRBD1 or TRBD2 may supply D (5 bases each). The germline CDR1 and CDR2 sequences are MDHEN and SYDVKM. V was cut by 6 bases and J by 4 bases, with 15 bases left in between. This CDR3 comprises 14 residues. Written as DNA, the CDR3 is TGTGCCAGCAGCCACGGGACGGCTCCAGAGACCCAGTACTTC. Its protein is CASSHGTAPETQYF.